This is a list of T cell receptor beta chains from one sample in a study of graft-versus-host responses after intestinal transplantation. Profiling relied on immunoSEQ multiplex PCR, and the TCRdb table lists in-frame clones only, not all of them. Among 19,000 or so clones listed, about nine tenths were seen once. Sequencing used PBMCs, obtained about 240 days after intestinal transplant. These TCRs come from a human patient who received an intestinal transplant, so some T cells may come from the graft donor. Both conserved end residues are part of each CDR3. D genes are given only for firm matches. Rows may omit the clone size; those that give it use once, few, many or a size class.

j_call: TRBJ1-2
clone_size: -
d_call: -
v_call: TRBV29-1
cdr3_nt: TGCAGCGTCGGTCACAGATTGAACTATGGCTACACCTTC
cdr3_aa: CSVGHRLNYGYTF

j_call: TRBJ2-2
clone_size: -
d_call: -
v_call: TRBV5-4
cdr3_nt: TGTGCCAGCAGCCGCCGGGAGCTAGGTCTGTCCGGGGAGCTGTTTTTT
cdr3_aa: CASSRRELGLSGELFF

j_call: TRBJ1-1
clone_size: -
d_call: -
v_call: TRBV7-3
cdr3_nt: TGTGCCAGCAGCTTAAGGGTGGGGAAAAACACTGAAGCTTTCTTT
cdr3_aa: CASSLRVGKNTEAFF

j_call: TRBJ2-3
clone_size: -
d_call: TRBD2
v_call: TRBV10-3
cdr3_nt: TGTGCCATCAGTGAATATAGGCTAGCGGGCAGGACAGATACGCAGTATTTT
cdr3_aa: CAISEYRLAGRTDTQYF

j_call: TRBJ2-5
clone_size: -
d_call: -
v_call: TRBV5-1
cdr3_nt: TGCGCCAGCAGCCGAGGGGGGACGGAGCTTGGAGAGACCCAGTACTTC
cdr3_aa: CASSRGGTELGETQYF

j_call: TRBJ1-2
clone_size: -
d_call: -
v_call: TRBV12-5
cdr3_nt: TGTGCTAGTGGTTTGGCGGGCCAGAAAATAAACCCTAACTATGGCTACACCTTC
cdr3_aa: CASGLAGQKINPNYGYTF

j_call: TRBJ1-6
clone_size: -
d_call: -
v_call: TRBV2
cdr3_nt: TGTGCCAGCTTTACAAGCCTAAATAATTCACCCCTCCACTTT
cdr3_aa: CASFTSLNNSPLHF

j_call: TRBJ2-1
clone_size: -
d_call: -
v_call: TRBV11-2
cdr3_nt: TGTGCCAGCAGCCCACTCAGTAAAGACGGTGAGCAGTTCTTC
cdr3_aa: CASSPLSKDGEQFF

j_call: TRBJ2-5
clone_size: -
d_call: TRBD1
v_call: TRBV9
cdr3_nt: TGTGCCAGCAGCGTAGGGGTAGGGGGCCTAGGTACCCAGTACTTC
cdr3_aa: CASSVGVGGLGTQYF

j_call: TRBJ1-2
clone_size: few
d_call: -
v_call: TRBV21-1
cdr3_nt: TGTGCCAGCAGCAAAAAAAGACACTATGGCTACACCTTC
cdr3_aa: CASSKKRHYGYTF

j_call: TRBJ2-2
clone_size: -
d_call: -
v_call: TRBV14
cdr3_nt: TGTGCCAGCAGCCCCCTGGTGGAGGGGGGCCGGGAGCTGTTTTTT
cdr3_aa: CASSPLVEGGRELFF

j_call: TRBJ2-7
clone_size: -
d_call: -
v_call: TRBV7-2
cdr3_nt: TGTGCCAGCAGCTTAGCGCGTTACGGGGAACAGCAGTACTTC
cdr3_aa: CASSLARYGEQQYF

j_call: TRBJ2-3
clone_size: -
d_call: -
v_call: TRBV6-1
cdr3_nt: TGTGCCAGCAGTAACACAGATACGCAGTATTTT
cdr3_aa: CASSNTDTQYF

j_call: TRBJ2-7
clone_size: -
d_call: TRBD1
v_call: TRBV18
cdr3_nt: TGTGCCAGCTCACCGGGACAGGGTGAAGTCGAGCAGTACTTC
cdr3_aa: CASSPGQGEVEQYF

j_call: TRBJ1-3
clone_size: -
d_call: -
v_call: TRBV10-3
cdr3_nt: TGTGCCATCGGCGGCGCGACTCAATCCTCCGGAAACACCATATATTTT
cdr3_aa: CAIGGATQSSGNTIYF

j_call: TRBJ2-1
clone_size: -
d_call: TRBD2
v_call: TRBV6-6
cdr3_nt: TGTGCCAGCAGCCCCCGCGGGAGCGGGGGTTACAATGAGCAGTTCTTC
cdr3_aa: CASSPRGSGGYNEQFF

j_call: TRBJ1-2
clone_size: -
d_call: -
v_call: TRBV4-2
cdr3_nt: TGTGCCAGCAGCCAAGGGGGAGGCGGCTACACCTTC
cdr3_aa: CASSQGGGGYTF

j_call: TRBJ2-5
clone_size: -
d_call: TRBD2
v_call: TRBV7-6
cdr3_nt: TGTGCCAGCAGCGTAATAGCGGGGGGGCTGGAGACCCAGTACTTC
cdr3_aa: CASSVIAGGLETQYF

j_call: TRBJ1-1
clone_size: -
d_call: TRBD1
v_call: TRBV5-1
cdr3_nt: TGCGCCAGCAGTTCCCTACAGGGGGCTGGGGGCCATGGTGAAGCTTTCTTT
cdr3_aa: CASSSLQGAGGHGEAFF

j_call: TRBJ2-1
clone_size: -
d_call: -
v_call: TRBV7-9
cdr3_nt: TGTGCCAGCAGCTTGAACAGGCCGGGCGCGCAGTTCTTC
cdr3_aa: CASSLNRPGAQFF

j_call: TRBJ2-7
clone_size: -
d_call: -
v_call: TRBV6-5
cdr3_nt: TGTGCCAGCAGTGACAGAGTGGGACCCTACGAGCAGTACTTC
cdr3_aa: CASSDRVGPYEQYF

j_call: TRBJ2-1
clone_size: -
d_call: -
v_call: TRBV27
cdr3_nt: TGTGCCAGCAGTTTACGATCGTTTAATGAGCAGTTCTTC
cdr3_aa: CASSLRSFNEQFF

j_call: TRBJ1-1
clone_size: -
d_call: -
v_call: TRBV6-1
cdr3_nt: TGTGCCAGCAGCCGGGGGCTGAACACTGAAGCTTTCTTT
cdr3_aa: CASSRGLNTEAFF

j_call: TRBJ1-2
clone_size: -
d_call: TRBD1
v_call: TRBV27
cdr3_nt: TGTGCCAGCAGTTTCCCCCCAGGGGGCTATGGCTACACCTTC
cdr3_aa: CASSFPPGGYGYTF

j_call: TRBJ2-3
clone_size: -
d_call: TRBD1
v_call: TRBV6-1
cdr3_nt: TGTGCCAGCAGGAGAGGACAGGGCACAGATACGCAGTATTTT
cdr3_aa: CASRRGQGTDTQYF

j_call: TRBJ2-7
clone_size: -
d_call: -
v_call: TRBV6-5
cdr3_nt: TGTGCCAGCAGTTTCAGGGGAGTAGGCTACGAGCAGTACTTC
cdr3_aa: CASSFRGVGYEQYF

j_call: TRBJ1-4
clone_size: -
d_call: -
v_call: TRBV5-6
cdr3_nt: TGTGCCAGCAGCCCACGCCCGGGAAACCCGAATGAAAAACTGTTTTTT
cdr3_aa: CASSPRPGNPNEKLFF

j_call: TRBJ1-4
clone_size: once
d_call: -
v_call: TRBV5-6
cdr3_nt: TGTGCCAGCAGCTTGGCAGGGGTCGGACATGAAAAACTGTTTTTT
cdr3_aa: CASSLAGVGHEKLFF

j_call: TRBJ2-5
clone_size: -
d_call: TRBD2
v_call: TRBV4-1
cdr3_nt: TGCGCCAGCAGCCAAGGCCGGACTAGCGGCGGATCAGGCACTTGGGAGACCCAGTACTTC
cdr3_aa: CASSQGRTSGGSGTWETQYF

j_call: TRBJ2-7
clone_size: few
d_call: -
v_call: TRBV9
cdr3_nt: TGTGCCAGCAGCGTAGACGCAGAAACCGAGCAGTACTTC
cdr3_aa: CASSVDAETEQYF

j_call: TRBJ1-3
clone_size: -
d_call: -
v_call: TRBV6-5
cdr3_nt: TGTGCCAGCAGTTACAAGTACAGCACCTCTGGAAACACCATATATTTT
cdr3_aa: CASSYKYSTSGNTIYF

j_call: TRBJ2-7
clone_size: once
d_call: TRBD1
v_call: TRBV6-5
cdr3_nt: TGTGCCAGCAGTAGGGGACAGCATACCCCCTACGAGCAGTACTTC
cdr3_aa: CASSRGQHTPYEQYF

j_call: TRBJ2-4
clone_size: once
d_call: -
v_call: TRBV7-9
cdr3_nt: TGTGCCAGCAGCTTATTTACCGGCAGGAGGGCCAAAAACATTCAGTACTTC
cdr3_aa: CASSLFTGRRAKNIQYF

j_call: TRBJ2-7
clone_size: -
d_call: -
v_call: TRBV12-5
cdr3_nt: TGTGCTAGTGCGGGGGAAGCGTCCTACGAGCAGTACTTC
cdr3_aa: CASAGEASYEQYF

j_call: TRBJ2-7
clone_size: few
d_call: -
v_call: TRBV6-1
cdr3_nt: TGTGCCAGCAGGGAAGGGGCCGTACTTAGCTCCTACGAGCAGTACTTC
cdr3_aa: CASREGAVLSSYEQYF

j_call: TRBJ2-1
clone_size: -
d_call: -
v_call: TRBV5-1
cdr3_nt: TGCGCCAGCAGCCAGCAGGGATCTGGAATGTTGTCCTACAATGAGCAGTTCTTC
cdr3_aa: CASSQQGSGMLSYNEQFF

j_call: TRBJ2-7
clone_size: few
d_call: -
v_call: TRBV6-1
cdr3_nt: TGTGCCAGCAGCTCGACGCGGGGTCCCTACGAGCAGTACTTC
cdr3_aa: CASSSTRGPYEQYF

j_call: TRBJ1-1
clone_size: -
d_call: -
v_call: TRBV6-5
cdr3_nt: TGTGCCAGCAGTTACCTACAGGGGAACACTGAAGCTTTCTTT
cdr3_aa: CASSYLQGNTEAFF

j_call: TRBJ2-3
clone_size: -
d_call: TRBD2
v_call: TRBV6-4
cdr3_nt: TGTGCCAGCAGTGGGACTAGCGGGGGCACAGATACGCAGTATTTT
cdr3_aa: CASSGTSGGTDTQYF

j_call: TRBJ1-5
clone_size: -
d_call: -
v_call: TRBV4-1
cdr3_nt: TGCGCCAGCAGCCAAGAGGACTTGGGAACCACCCTAAATCAGCCCCAGCATTTT
cdr3_aa: CASSQEDLGTTLNQPQHF

j_call: TRBJ2-2
clone_size: -
d_call: -
v_call: TRBV6-1
cdr3_nt: TGTGCCAGCAGTGAGTCCGGGGAGCTGTTTTTT
cdr3_aa: CASSESGELFF

j_call: TRBJ2-7
clone_size: -
d_call: -
v_call: TRBV5-5
cdr3_nt: TGTGCCAGCAGCTTTCAGGGAGACGAGCAGTACTTC
cdr3_aa: CASSFQGDEQYF

j_call: TRBJ1-6
clone_size: -
d_call: -
v_call: TRBV11-3
cdr3_nt: TGTGCCAGCAAACGGGAATCCTATAATTCACCCCTCCACTTT
cdr3_aa: CASKRESYNSPLHF

j_call: TRBJ2-2
clone_size: -
d_call: -
v_call: TRBV5-8
cdr3_nt: TGTGCCAGCAGCTTCGGCGGGGAGCTGTTTTTT
cdr3_aa: CASSFGGELFF

j_call: TRBJ1-2
clone_size: -
d_call: -
v_call: TRBV7-9
cdr3_nt: TGTGCCAGCAGCTTGGACTGGGGTGACTATGGCTACACCTTC
cdr3_aa: CASSLDWGDYGYTF

j_call: TRBJ2-6
clone_size: -
d_call: -
v_call: TRBV9
cdr3_nt: TGTGCCAGCAGCGCCACAAAATTTACAGGCTTCGGGGCCAACGTCCTGACTTTC
cdr3_aa: CASSATKFTGFGANVLTF

j_call: TRBJ1-6
clone_size: -
d_call: -
v_call: TRBV25-1
cdr3_nt: TGTGCCAGCAGCCAGGTGGGTCCGGGGAATTCACCCCTCCACTTT
cdr3_aa: CASSQVGPGNSPLHF

j_call: TRBJ1-3
clone_size: -
d_call: -
v_call: TRBV20-1
cdr3_nt: TGCAGTGCCTACCCAAACACCATATATTTT
cdr3_aa: CSAYPNTIYF

j_call: TRBJ1-6
clone_size: -
d_call: TRBD1
v_call: TRBV6-1
cdr3_nt: TGTGCCAGCGGACAGGGGAATTCACCCCTCCACTTT
cdr3_aa: CASGQGNSPLHF

j_call: TRBJ1-1
clone_size: -
d_call: TRBD1
v_call: TRBV13
cdr3_nt: TGTGCCAGCAGCTTAGCAGGGACAGGGAACACTGAAGCTTTCTTT
cdr3_aa: CASSLAGTGNTEAFF

j_call: TRBJ2-7
clone_size: -
d_call: TRBD2
v_call: TRBV4-1
cdr3_nt: TGCGCCAGCAGCCAACTAGCGGGGGGGACAAACGAGCAGTACTTC
cdr3_aa: CASSQLAGGTNEQYF

j_call: TRBJ2-7
clone_size: -
d_call: -
v_call: TRBV5-1
cdr3_nt: TGCGCCAGCAGCTTGGATACCGAGGACGAGCAGTACTTC
cdr3_aa: CASSLDTEDEQYF

j_call: TRBJ2-1
clone_size: -
d_call: -
v_call: TRBV18
cdr3_nt: TGTGCCAGCTCACCACCGGGACTTTATGAGCAGTTCTTC
cdr3_aa: CASSPPGLYEQFF